This T cell receptor beta chain emerged from a study of T-cell reconstitution after alpha-beta-depleted transplantation in children. General observations from the study: At around two months after transplant, the alpha-beta T cells were reportedly derived from several hundred expanded clones that came from non-depleted graft cells. Diversity of TCRbeta at day 60 was high in some patients, arising from surviving recipient T cells and thymic progenitors.

Unique molecular identifiers tagged the TCRbeta library. TCRdb fed the PCR reads into MiXCR, producing one record per CDR3 protein. The table shows 500,000 to 650,000 distinct CDR3 sequences, with under 15% occurring only once. Regarding this clonotype: The antigen remains undetermined.

The CDR3 sequence is 14 residues long. Trimming removed 5 bases from V and 1 base from J; junction bases left unmatched: 6. Germline V lookup: CDR1 SQVTM, CDR2 ANQGSEA. This chain connects TRBV29-1 to TRBJ2-7, with 9 bases lining up with TRBD1. The starting material was PBMCs, mostly from graft donor cells, obtained 360 days after TCRalphabeta/CD19-depleted stem cell transplant. The clonotype comes from a male patient younger than 18 who had a stem cell transplant for acute myeloid leukemia, so the T cells may come from the graft donor. The CDR3 DNA reads as TGCAGCGTTCTCGACAGGGGGAGTTCCTACGAGCAGTACTTC. Translation gives CSVLDRGSSYEQYF.